This TCR beta chain is from a study of T cells in Graves' hyperthyroidism and ophthalmopathy. Study results and caveats: Most thyroid clonotypes expanded above 0.001 were also detected in blood.

TCR beta CDR3 sequences were amplified from RNA transcripts. The TCR CDR3 first-round RT-PCR relied on the HTBI primer set. TCRdb used MiXCR to reprocess the multiplex PCR reads, holding one entry per CDR3 protein. The sample lists 340,000 or so distinct CDR3 sequences, 15% to 20% seen once, with 49% in the top ten. Graves' hyperthyroidism qualified as stable when ophthalmopathy did not progress within 18 months. In patients aged 18 to 65, hyperthyroidism was newly diagnosed, with duration under 2 months. This clonotype was observed a handful of times. What it binds is unknown. CDR3 length: 21 amino acids. Trimming removed 3 bases from V and 2 bases from J, with 28 bases in between. Germline V gives CDR1 MDHEN, CDR2 SYDVKM.

The sequenced sample consisted of blood. The TCR sequence derives from a woman between 50 and 59 years old with Graves' hyperthyroidism. The V gene is TRBV28, the J gene TRBJ2-2, with D unresolved. The CDR3 DNA follows: TGTGCCAGCAGTTTTCCGAAAAATATGGGTCTGCTAGAGATTAACACCGGGGAGCTGTTTTTT. It encodes CASSFPKNMGLLEINTGELFF.